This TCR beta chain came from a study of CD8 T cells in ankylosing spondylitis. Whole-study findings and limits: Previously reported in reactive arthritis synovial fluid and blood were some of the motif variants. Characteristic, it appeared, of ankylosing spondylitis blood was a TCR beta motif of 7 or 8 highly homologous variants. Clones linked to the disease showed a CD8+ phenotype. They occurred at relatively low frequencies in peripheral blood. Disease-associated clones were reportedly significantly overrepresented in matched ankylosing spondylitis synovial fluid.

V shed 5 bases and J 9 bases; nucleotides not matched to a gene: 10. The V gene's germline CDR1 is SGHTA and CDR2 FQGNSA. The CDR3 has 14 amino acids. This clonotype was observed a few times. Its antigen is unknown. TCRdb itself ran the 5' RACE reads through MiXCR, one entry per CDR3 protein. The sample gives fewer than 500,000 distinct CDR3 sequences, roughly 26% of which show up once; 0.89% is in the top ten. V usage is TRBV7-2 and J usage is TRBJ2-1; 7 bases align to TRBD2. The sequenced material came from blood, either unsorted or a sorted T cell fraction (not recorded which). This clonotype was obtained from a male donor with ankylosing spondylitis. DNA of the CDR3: TGTGCCAGCAGCGACCGGACTAGTAGTAGTGAGCAGTTCTTC. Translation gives CASSDRTSSSEQFF.